This T cell receptor beta chain was captured in a study of identical twins. Study results and caveats: The conclusions drew on cross-sectional statistical analysis instead of tracking the same donors.

The J segment lost 3 bases and the V segment lost 3 bases, leaving 4 bases of the junction unmatched. The CDR3 is 14 residues long. Germline V gives CDR1 DFQATT, CDR2 SNEGSKA (reference sequence). TCRdb used MiXCR to reprocess the 5' RACE reads, holding one entry per CDR3 protein. The repertoire holds about 470,000 distinct CDR3 sequences, with 20% to 25% as singletons. About this clonotype itself: Its specificity is unknown.

This sample also belongs to another study, concerning T cells expressing NK-cell markers. That publication notes: Out of eight donors sequenced, seven tested HCMV-seropositive and the remaining one seronegative. Researchers report these clonotypes also headed the CD3+CD56-NKG2C+ fraction in several donors.

The sequenced material came from CD4+ T cells sorted from blood. The clonotype comes from a woman aged 18-29 years in good health. The V gene is TRBV20-1, the J gene TRBJ2-7; the match to TRBD2 covers 11 bases. The CDR3 DNA sequence: TGCAGTGCTAGGGGGACTAGCGGCCACTACGAGCAGTACTTC. Translation: CSARGTSGHYEQYF.